These 9 T cell receptor beta chains were sequenced from one sample in a study of regulatory T cells in long-lasting Graves disease. Noted time point: newly diagnosed GD, antithyroid drugs for less than 3 months. Construction of the TCR library relied on RNA isolated from PBMCs. In building TCR beta libraries, iRepertoire HTBI primers were used together with Arm-PCR of CDR3 regions. TCRdb used MiXCR to reprocess the multiplex PCR reads, holding one entry per CDR3 protein. Of approximately 470,000 distinct CDR3 sequences detected, 15% to 20% appear once; the ten largest clones hold 9% to 15%. This sample was also put to use in a study of T cells in Graves' hyperthyroidism and ophthalmopathy.

Sequences were derived from peripheral blood mononuclear cells (PBMCs), sampled at new diagnosis, from a patient treated with antithyroid drugs. The receptors stem from a man aged 40-55 years with Graves disease.

The rearrangement links TRBV14 to TRBJ1-2; 7 nucleotides match TRBD1. Germline CDR1 SGHDN, CDR2 FVKESK. This CDR3 has 16 residues. Germline trimming cut 0 bases from V and 2 bases from J; bases unmatched to any gene: 6. CDR3 bases: TGTGCCAGCAGCCAAGATTTGGGCAGGGGGAACTATGGCTACACCTTC. Translating gives CASSQDLGRGNYGYTF.

CDR3 bases: TGCAGTGCTACGACTAGCGGGGCCTACGAGCAGTACTTC. Translation: CSATTSGAYEQYF. The V and J genes are TRBV20-1 and TRBJ2-7, with 11 nucleotides matching TRBD2. The germline V gene has CDR1 DFQATT and CDR2 SNEGSKA (reference sequence). The V gene end was trimmed by 4 bases and the J gene end by 2 bases; junction bases not matched to a gene: 1. The CDR3 spans 13 residues.

The chain recombines TRBV20-1 with TRBJ2-7, with a possible D match to TRBD2 (5 bases). Germline assignment: CDR1 DFQATT and CDR2 SNEGSKA (reference sequence). CDR3 length: 15 amino acids. V was cut by 4 bases and J by 5 bases, with 21 bases left in between. The CDR3 protein is CSATPIETTWDEQYF. For the CDR3, the DNA is TGCAGTGCTACCCCAATCGAGACTACCTGGGACGAGCAGTACTTC.

Concerning this clonotype: This may arise from a read error, as a much more abundant clone is one base away. The chain combines TRBV28 with TRBJ2-1; D not certain. V lost 1 base to trimming and J lost 10 bases, with 14 bases between them. This CDR3 comprises 14 residues. CDR1 is MDHEN, CDR2 SYDVKM, per germline. The CDR3 reads CASSLSGNTYEQFF. The CDR3 bases are TGTGCCAGCAGTTTATCTGGGAATACCTACGAGCAGTTCTTC.

This clonotype was detected ten times or more. The rearrangement joins TRBV5-1 to TRBJ2-7; TRBD2 is a possible D gene (5 bases). CDR1 SGHRS and CDR2 YFSETQ come from the germline V gene. V was trimmed by 0 bases and J by 5 bases, leaving 9 bases between them. This CDR3 comprises 13 residues. CDR3 sequence: CASSLGQEDEQYF. CDR3 DNA sequence: TGCGCCAGCAGCTTGGGTCAGGAGGACGAGCAGTACTTC.

The genes are TRBV5-1 and TRBJ2-4; D possibly matches TRBD1 or TRBD2 (6 bases each). V was cut by 3 bases and J by 2 bases, with 15 bases left in between. The V gene's germline CDR1 is SGHRS and CDR2 YFSETQ. CDR3 length: 16 residues. The CDR3 coding sequence is TGCGCCAGCAGCTCGGCGGGACACCTATCCAAAAACATTCAGTACTTC. Protein product: CASSSAGHLSKNIQYF.

A few counts support this clonotype. The gene calls are TRBV19 and TRBJ2-3; D remains unclear. This CDR3 is built from 13 residues. CDR1 and CDR2 from the germline V gene are LNHDA and SQIVND (reference sequence). V shed 8 bases and J shed 2 bases, with 11 bases lying between them. The CDR3 protein is CASQRSVTDTQYF. As DNA, the CDR3 is TGTGCCAGTCAACGGTCTGTCACAGATACGCAGTATTTT.

CDR3 DNA sequence: TGTGCCAGCAGCTCACGGCCGGGGGACTACAATGAGCAGTTCTTC. Translated, it gives CASSSRPGDYNEQFF. The chain has TRBV11-2 and TRBJ2-1; D possibly corresponds to TRBD2 (6 bases). V lost 4 bases to trimming and J lost 3 bases, with 13 bases between them. This CDR3 contains 15 residues. Germline lookup yields CDR1 SGHAT and CDR2 FQNNGV.

In its sample, this clonotype was seen a few times. J is TRBJ2-1 and V is TRBV7-2; 14 positions agree with TRBD2. V trimming: 5 bases; J trimming: 8 bases; junction bases outside the gene matches: 2. The CDR3 contains 14 residues. Per the germline V gene, CDR1 is SGHTA and CDR2 is FQGNSA. For the CDR3, the DNA is TGTGCCAGCAGCCGGACTAGCGGGAGGTATGAGCAGTTCTTC. This sequence encodes CASSRTSGRYEQFF. The complete variable domain, with remaining parts taken from reference TRBV7-2 and TRBJ2-1, reads GAGVSQSPSNKVTEKGKDVELRCDPISGHTALYWYRQSLGQGLEFLIYFQGNSAPDKSGLPSDRFSAERTGGSVSTLTIQRTQQEDSAVYLCASSRTSGRYEQFFGPGTRLTVL.